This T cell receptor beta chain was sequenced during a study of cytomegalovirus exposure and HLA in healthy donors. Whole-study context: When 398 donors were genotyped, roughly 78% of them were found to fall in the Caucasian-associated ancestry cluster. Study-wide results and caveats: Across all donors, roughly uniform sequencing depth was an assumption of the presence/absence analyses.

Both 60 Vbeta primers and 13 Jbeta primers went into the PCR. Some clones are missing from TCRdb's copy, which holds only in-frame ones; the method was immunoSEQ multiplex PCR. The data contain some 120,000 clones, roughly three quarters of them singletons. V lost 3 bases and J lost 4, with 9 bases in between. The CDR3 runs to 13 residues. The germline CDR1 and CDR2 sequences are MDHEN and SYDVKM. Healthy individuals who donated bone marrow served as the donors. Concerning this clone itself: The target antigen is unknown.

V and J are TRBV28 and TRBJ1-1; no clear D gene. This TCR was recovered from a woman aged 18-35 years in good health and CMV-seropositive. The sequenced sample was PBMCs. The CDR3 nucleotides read TGTGCCAGCAGTTTCGTCCAGTTCACTGAAGCTTTCTTT. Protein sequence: CASSFVQFTEAFF.